This T cell receptor beta chain was observed in a study of T-cell reconstitution after alpha-beta-depleted transplantation in children. The study's findings and limits: T-cell counts and diversity at one year post-transplant came mainly from newly produced T cells.

The library targeted TCRbeta and was prepared with unique molecular identifiers. TCRdb processed the PCR reads anew with MiXCR; each CDR3 protein has one entry. The data show 250,000 to 300,000 distinct CDR3 sequences, 7.5% to 9% seen once. The CDR3 length is 15 residues. Germline CDR1 and CDR2: MGHDK and SYGVNS. V shed 4 bases, J shed 7 bases, and the junction held 9 bases outside the gene matches. This clonotype was detected ten times or more. Its antigen is undetermined. The sample consisted of peripheral blood, taken 360 days after TCRalphabeta/CD19-depleted stem cell transplant. This chain connects TRBV25-1 to TRBJ1-4; 7 bases match TRBD1. The sequence derives from a female patient under 10 years old who had a stem cell transplant for Fanconi anemia, so the T cells may come from the graft donor. The CDR3 loop is CASSVATGASEKLFF. The CDR3 region has the DNA TGTGCCAGCAGTGTTGCAACAGGGGCTAGTGAAAAACTGTTTTTT.